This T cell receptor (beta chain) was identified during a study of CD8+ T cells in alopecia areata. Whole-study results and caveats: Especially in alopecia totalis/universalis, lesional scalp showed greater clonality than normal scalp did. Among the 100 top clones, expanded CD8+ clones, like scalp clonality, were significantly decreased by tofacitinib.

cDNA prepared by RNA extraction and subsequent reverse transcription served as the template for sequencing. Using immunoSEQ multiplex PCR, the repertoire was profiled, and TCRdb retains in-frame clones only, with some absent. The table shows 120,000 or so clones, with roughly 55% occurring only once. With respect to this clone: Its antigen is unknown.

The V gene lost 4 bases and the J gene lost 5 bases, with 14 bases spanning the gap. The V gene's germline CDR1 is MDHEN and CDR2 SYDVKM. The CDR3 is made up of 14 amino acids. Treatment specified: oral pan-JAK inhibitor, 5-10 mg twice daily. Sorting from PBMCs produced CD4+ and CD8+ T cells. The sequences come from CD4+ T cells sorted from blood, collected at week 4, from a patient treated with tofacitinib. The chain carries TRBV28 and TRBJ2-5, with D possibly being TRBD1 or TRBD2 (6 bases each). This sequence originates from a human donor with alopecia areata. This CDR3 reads CASSSYGGAETQYF. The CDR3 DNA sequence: TGTGCCAGCAGTTCTTACGGGGGCGCCGAGACCCAGTACTTC.